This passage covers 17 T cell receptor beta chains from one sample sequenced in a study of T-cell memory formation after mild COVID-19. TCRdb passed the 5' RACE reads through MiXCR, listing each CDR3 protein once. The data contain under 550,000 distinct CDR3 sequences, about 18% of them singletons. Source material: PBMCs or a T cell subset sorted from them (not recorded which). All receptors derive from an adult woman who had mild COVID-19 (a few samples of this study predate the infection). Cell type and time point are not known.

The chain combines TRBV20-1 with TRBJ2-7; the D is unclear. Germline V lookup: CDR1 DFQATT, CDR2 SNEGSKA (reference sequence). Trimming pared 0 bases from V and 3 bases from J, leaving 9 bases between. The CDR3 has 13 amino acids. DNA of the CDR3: TGCAGTGCTAGAGAATCTTCAGACTACGAGCAGTACTTC. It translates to CSARESSDYEQYF.

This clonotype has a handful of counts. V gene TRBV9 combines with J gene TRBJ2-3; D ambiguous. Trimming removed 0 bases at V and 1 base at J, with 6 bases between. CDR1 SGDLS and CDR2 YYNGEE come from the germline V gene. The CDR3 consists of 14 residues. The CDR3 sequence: CASSVGIGTDTQYF. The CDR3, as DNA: TGTGCCAGCAGCGTAGGTATTGGCACAGATACGCAGTATTTT.

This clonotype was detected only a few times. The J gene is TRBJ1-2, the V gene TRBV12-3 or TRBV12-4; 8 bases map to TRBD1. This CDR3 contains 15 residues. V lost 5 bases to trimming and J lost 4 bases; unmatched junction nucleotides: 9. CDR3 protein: CASSPGQAGGYGYTF. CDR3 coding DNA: TGTGCCAGCAGTCCGGGACAGGCGGGAGGCTATGGCTACACCTTC.

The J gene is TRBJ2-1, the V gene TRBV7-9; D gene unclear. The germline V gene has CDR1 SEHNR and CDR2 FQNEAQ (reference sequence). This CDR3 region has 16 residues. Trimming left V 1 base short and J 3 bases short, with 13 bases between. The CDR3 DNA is TGTGCCAGCAGCTTAGGGGGTTTTATCAGCTACAATGAGCAGTTCTTC. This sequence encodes CASSLGGFISYNEQFF.

CDR3 in amino acids: CASSPAGAETEAFF. CDR3 nucleotide sequence: TGTGCCAGCTCCCCCGCGGGGGCTGAAACTGAAGCTTTCTTT. This rearrangement joins TRBV18 to TRBJ1-1; TRBD1 is a possible D gene (6 bases). The CDR3 covers 14 residues. The V gene lost 6 bases and the J gene lost 5 bases, with 16 bases spanning the gap. Germline values: CDR1 KGHSH, CDR2 LQKENI.

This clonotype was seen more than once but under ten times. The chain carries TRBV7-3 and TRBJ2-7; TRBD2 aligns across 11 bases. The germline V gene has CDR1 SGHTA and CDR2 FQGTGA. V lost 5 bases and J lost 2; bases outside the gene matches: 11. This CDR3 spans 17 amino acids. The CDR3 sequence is CASSPLTSGSWPYEQYF. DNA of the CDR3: TGTGCCAGCAGCCCTCTAACTAGCGGGAGTTGGCCCTACGAGCAGTACTTC. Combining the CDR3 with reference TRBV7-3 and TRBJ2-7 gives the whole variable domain GAGVSQTPSNKVTEKGKYVELRCDPISGHTALYWYRQSLGQGPEFLIYFQGTGAADDSGLPNDRFFAVRPEGSVSTLKIQRTERGDSAVYLCASSPLTSGSWPYEQYFGPGTRLTVT.

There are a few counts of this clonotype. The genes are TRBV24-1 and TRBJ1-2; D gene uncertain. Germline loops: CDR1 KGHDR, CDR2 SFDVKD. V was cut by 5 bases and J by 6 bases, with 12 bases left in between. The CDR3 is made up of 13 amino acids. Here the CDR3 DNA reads TGTGCCACCAGTGGCCCCGTGGCAGATGGCTACACCTTC. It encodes CATSGPVADGYTF.

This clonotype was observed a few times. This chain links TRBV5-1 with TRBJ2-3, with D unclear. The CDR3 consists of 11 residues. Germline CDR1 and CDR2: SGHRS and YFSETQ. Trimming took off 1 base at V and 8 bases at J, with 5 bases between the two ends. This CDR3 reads CASSLYGTQYF. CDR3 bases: TGCGCCAGCAGCTTGTATGGTACGCAGTATTTT.

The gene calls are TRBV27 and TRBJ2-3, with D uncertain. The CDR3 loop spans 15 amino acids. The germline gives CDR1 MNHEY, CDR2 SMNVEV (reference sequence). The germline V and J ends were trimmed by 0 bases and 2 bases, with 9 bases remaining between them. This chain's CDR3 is CASSLSGSATDTQYF. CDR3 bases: TGTGCCAGCAGTTTATCGGGTTCCGCCACAGATACGCAGTATTTT.

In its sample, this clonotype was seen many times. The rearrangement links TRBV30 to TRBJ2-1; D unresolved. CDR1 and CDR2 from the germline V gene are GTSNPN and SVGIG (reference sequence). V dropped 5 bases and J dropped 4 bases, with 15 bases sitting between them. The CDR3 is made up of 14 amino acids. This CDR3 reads CAWAGRTPYNEQFF. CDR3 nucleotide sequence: TGTGCCTGGGCCGGCAGGACGCCATACAATGAGCAGTTCTTC.

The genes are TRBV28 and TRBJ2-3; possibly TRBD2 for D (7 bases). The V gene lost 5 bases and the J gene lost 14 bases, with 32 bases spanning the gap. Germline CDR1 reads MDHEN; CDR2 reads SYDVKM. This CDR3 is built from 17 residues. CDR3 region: CASSPQIGGVPAGDRYF. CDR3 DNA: TGTGCCAGCAGTCCCCAGATAGGGGGGGTTCCCGCTGGTGATCGGTATTTT.

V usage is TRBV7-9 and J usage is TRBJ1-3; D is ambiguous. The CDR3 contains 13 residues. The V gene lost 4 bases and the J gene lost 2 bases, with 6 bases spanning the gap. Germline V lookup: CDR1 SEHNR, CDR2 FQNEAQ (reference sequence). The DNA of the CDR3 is TGTGCCAGCAGCTCGCCTCCTGGAAACACCATATATTTT. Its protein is CASSSPPGNTIYF.

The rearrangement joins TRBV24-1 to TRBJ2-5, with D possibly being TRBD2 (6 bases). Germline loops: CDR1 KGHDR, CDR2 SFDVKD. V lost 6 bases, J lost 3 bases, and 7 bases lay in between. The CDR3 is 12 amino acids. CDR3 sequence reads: CATSRGEETQYF. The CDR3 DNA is TGTGCCACCAGTCGCGGGGAAGAGACCCAGTACTTC.

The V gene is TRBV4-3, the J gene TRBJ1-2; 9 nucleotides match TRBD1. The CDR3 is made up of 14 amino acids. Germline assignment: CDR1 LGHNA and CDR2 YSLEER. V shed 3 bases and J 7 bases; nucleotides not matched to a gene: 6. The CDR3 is CASSQGQGVGGYTF. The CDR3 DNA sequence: TGCGCCAGCAGCCAGGGACAGGGTGTTGGTGGCTACACCTTC.

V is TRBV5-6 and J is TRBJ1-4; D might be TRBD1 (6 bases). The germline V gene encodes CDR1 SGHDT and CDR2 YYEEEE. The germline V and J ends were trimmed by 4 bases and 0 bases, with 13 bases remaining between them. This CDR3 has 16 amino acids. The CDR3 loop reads CASSPQGPATNEKLFF. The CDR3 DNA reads TGTGCCAGCAGCCCCCAGGGGCCGGCAACTAATGAAAAACTGTTTTTT.

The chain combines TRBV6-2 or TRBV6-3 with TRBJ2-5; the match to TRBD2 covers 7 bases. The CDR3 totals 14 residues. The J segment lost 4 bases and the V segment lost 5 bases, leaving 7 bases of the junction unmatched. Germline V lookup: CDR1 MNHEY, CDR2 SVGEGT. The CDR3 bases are TGTGCCAGCAGTCCCATGGCGGGAGTAGAGACCCAGTACTTC. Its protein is CASSPMAGVETQYF.

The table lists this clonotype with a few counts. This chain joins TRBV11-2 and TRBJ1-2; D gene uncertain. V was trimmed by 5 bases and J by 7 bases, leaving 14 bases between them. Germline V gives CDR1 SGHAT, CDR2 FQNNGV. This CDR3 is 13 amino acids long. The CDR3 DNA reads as TGTGCCAGCAGCCCCATAAAAAGGGCTGGCTACACCTTC. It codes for CASSPIKRAGYTF.